This T cell receptor (beta chain) is from a study of shared clonotypes between healthy human individuals. Overall study: Ranging from 18 to 49 in age, donors were a couple of women and three men. For every donor, three CD4 naive, three CD4 memory, two CD8 naive and one CD8 memory plates were used.

CDR1 and CDR2 (germline): SEHNR, FQNEAQ (reference sequence). The CDR3 contains 15 residues. With 1 base removed from V and 3 bases from J, the gap between germline ends came to 11 bases. Original processing notes: ImmunoSEQ yielded junction-only sequences lacking quality scores, so filtering differed. Some clones are missing from TCRdb's copy, which holds only in-frame ones; the method was immunoSEQ multiplex PCR. That table furnishes V, J and clone size, whereas the DNA furnished D and trimming. The profile shows 2 million to 2.5 million clones, more than 85% of them singletons. Splitting of CD4+ cells produced CD45RA+ naive and CD45RA-negative memory subsets.

V usage is TRBV7-9 and J usage is TRBJ2-3, with TRBD2 as a possible D gene (6 bases). The sequence was obtained from a man aged 18 to 30 in good health. Some clones in this sample may be carry-over from other donors' samples. Material: naive CD4+ T cells from PBMCs. As to subset: CD45RA+ positively selected. CDR3 sequence reads: CASSLVVGGTDTQYF. CDR3 coding DNA: TGTGCCAGCAGCTTAGTAGTGGGGGGAACAGATACGCAGTATTTT.